This T cell receptor beta chain derives from a study of cytomegalovirus exposure and HLA in healthy donors. PCR amplification relied on 60 Vbeta primers (plus 13 Jbeta primers). Using immunoSEQ multiplex PCR, the repertoire was profiled, and TCRdb retains in-frame clones only, with some absent. The table shows approximately 160,000 clones, with 70% to 80% occurring only once. Note on this clone: Its matching antigen is unknown.

General observations from the study: There were some 150 TCR beta chains listed as cytomegalovirus-associated. When a later analysis compared HLA-associated TCR beta chains with equally common others, the HLA-associated chains turned out to be more clonally expanded and to have lower generation probabilities.

Sequenced input: PBMCs. This TCR came from a woman aged 40 to 55 in good health and CMV-seronegative.

The chain's CDR3 is CASSRGTSGTDTQYF. The CDR3 nucleotides read TGTGCCAGCAGCCGGGGAACTAGTGGCACAGATACGCAGTATTTT. This chain connects TRBV4-2 to TRBJ2-3; D is possibly TRBD2 (5 bases). The CDR3 loop spans 15 amino acids. V was trimmed by 4 bases and J by 1 base, leaving 12 bases between them. Looked up from germline, CDR1 is LGHNA and CDR2 is YNFKEQ.